One and the same sample provided the 21 T cell receptor beta chains below, sequenced in a study of shared clonotypes between healthy human individuals. Naive CD8 cells lacked CD45RO, underwent positive selection for CCR7 and left out terminally differentiated effector memory CD45RA+ cells. The assay was immunoSEQ multiplex PCR, and TCRdb's table has in-frame clones only and misses some. Among roughly 2 million clones listed, approximately 95% were seen once. Sequencing was performed on naive CD8+ T cells sorted from blood. The receptor set was obtained from a man younger than 35 in good health.

J is TRBJ2-2 and V is TRBV2; 8 bases align to TRBD2. The germline V gene encodes CDR1 SNHLY and CDR2 FYNNEI. Trimming removed 5 bases from V and 0 bases from J; junction bases left unmatched: 8. The CDR3 extends over 17 amino acids. CDR3 DNA: TGTGCCAGCAGTCGGCTTCCTAGCGGGCCGAACACCGGGGAGCTGTTTTTT. Amino acid sequence: CASSRLPSGPNTGELFF.

The rearrangement joins TRBV6-5 to TRBJ2-7; 10 bases line up with TRBD2. V lost 6 bases, J lost 1 base, and 6 bases stayed unmatched. The germline gives CDR1 MNHEY, CDR2 SVGAGI. The CDR3 loop spans 15 amino acids. The chain's CDR3 is CASSQSGRASYEQYF. CDR3 sequence (DNA): TGTGCCAGCAGCCAAAGCGGGAGGGCATCCTACGAGCAGTACTTC.

The chain uses TRBV7-6 and TRBJ2-2, with TRBD1 matching 8 bases. V lost 1 base, J lost 5 bases, and 6 bases stayed unmatched. The CDR3 has 16 residues. The germline gives CDR1 SGHVS, CDR2 FNYEAQ. CDR3: CASSLVAGGGTGELFF. CDR3 sequence (DNA): TGTGCCAGCAGCTTAGTAGCAGGGGGCGGAACCGGGGAGCTGTTTTTT.

This rearrangement joins TRBV10-3 to TRBJ2-7; 9 positions agree with TRBD2. The V and J ends lost 2 bases and 3 bases, in that order; junction bases with no gene match: 8. Looked up from germline, CDR1 is ENHRY and CDR2 is SYGVKD. The CDR3 is 16 residues long. This CDR3 is CAISEVGEREDYEQYF. Written as DNA, the CDR3 is TGTGCCATCAGTGAGGTCGGGGAGCGGGAGGACTACGAGCAGTACTTC.

This clone was recorded only once. Other DNA sequences in the sample encode the same CDR3. This chain links TRBV27 with TRBJ2-7; no reliable D call. Germline-derived CDR1 and CDR2 are MNHEY and SMNVEV (reference sequence). V dropped 8 bases and J dropped 3 bases, with 8 bases sitting between them. This CDR3 contains 11 residues. DNA for the CDR3: TGTGCCAGCCGACACGGCTACGAGCAGTACTTC. Translated, it gives CASRHGYEQYF.

CDR3 in amino acids: CASSQVVGGALGTQYF. Here the CDR3 DNA reads TGCGCCAGCAGCCAAGTAGTCGGGGGGGCCTTAGGCACGCAGTATTTT. The chain has TRBV4-1 and TRBJ2-3; 8 bases are shared with TRBD2. Germline-derived CDR1 and CDR2 are MGHRA and YSYEKL. The CDR3 has 16 residues. J lost 9 bases, V lost 1 base, and 12 bases had no gene match.

Note on this clone: The same CDR3 is also encoded by other DNA sequences in this sample. The chain's CDR3 is CASRLAGGNEQFF. The CDR3 DNA sequence: TGTGCCAGCAGACTAGCGGGGGGCAATGAGCAGTTCTTC. V is TRBV6-5 and J is TRBJ2-1; the match to TRBD2 covers 12 bases. V lost 6 bases and J lost 6; bases outside the gene matches: 0. In germline, CDR1 is MNHEY, CDR2 SVGAGI. This CDR3 comprises 13 residues.

The V and J genes are TRBV7-9 and TRBJ2-1; 7 nucleotides match TRBD2. The V segment lost 1 base and the J segment 7 bases; nucleotides outside the gene matches: 4. The length of the CDR3 is 14 residues. Germline CDR1 is SEHNR and CDR2 is FQNEAQ (reference sequence). CDR3 in DNA: TGTGCCAGCAGCTTAGTAGGGGAGGGGAATGAGCAGTTCTTC. As protein: CASSLVGEGNEQFF.

The chain couples TRBV7-8 to TRBJ2-2; D is unresolved. The V end lost 3 bases, the J end lost 3 bases, and 17 bases lay between the germline ends. The CDR3 has 17 residues. The germline V gene encodes CDR1 SGHVS and CDR2 FQNEAQ. The CDR3 protein is CASSFVVGAPYTGELFF. CDR3 DNA sequence: TGTGCCAGCAGCTTTGTAGTAGGAGCCCCCTACACCGGGGAGCTGTTTTTT.

The genes are TRBV7-9 and TRBJ2-5; 8 bases align to TRBD2. The CDR3 loop spans 15 amino acids. The V gene's germline CDR1 is SEHNR and CDR2 FQNEAQ (reference sequence). With V trimmed by 5 bases and J by 5 bases, 10 bases remained unmatched. CDR3 sequence (DNA): TGTGCCAGCAGCCTTGGACTAGCACCAAAGGAGACCCAGTACTTC. Its protein is CASSLGLAPKETQYF.

The gene calls are TRBV6-1 and TRBJ1-5, with D possibly matching TRBD1 (6 bases). Germline V gene lookup returns CDR1 MNHNS and CDR2 SASEGT. Trimming left V 2 bases short and J 3 bases short, with 17 bases between. The CDR3 contains 17 residues. The CDR3, as DNA: TGTGCCAGCAGTGAAACGGGCGGGACACAGGACAATCAGCCCCAGCATTTT. It specifies CASSETGGTQDNQPQHF.

This chain joins TRBV6-1 and TRBJ2-2; no firm D call. The germline V and J ends were trimmed by 2 bases and 3 bases, with 7 bases remaining between them. Germline V lookup: CDR1 MNHNS, CDR2 SASEGT. The CDR3 is 14 residues long. The CDR3 spells CASSEWKDTGELFF. The CDR3 coding sequence is TGTGCCAGCAGTGAATGGAAAGACACCGGGGAGCTGTTTTTT.

The J gene is TRBJ2-5, the V gene TRBV6-1; 11 nucleotides agree with TRBD1. The V segment lost 3 bases and the J segment 4 bases; nucleotides outside the gene matches: 7. Germline V gene data show CDR1 as MNHNS and CDR2 as SASEGT. The CDR3 loop spans 16 amino acids. The CDR3 nucleotides read TGTGCCAGCAGTGAGGTCCCCGGGACAGGGGGAGAGACCCAGTACTTC. Its protein product is CASSEVPGTGGETQYF.

Regarding this clone: This sample also contains other DNA sequences that code for the same CDR3. This rearrangement joins TRBV30 to TRBJ2-3; D unresolved. The V end lost 0 bases, the J end lost 0 bases, and 4 bases lay between the germline ends. The CDR3 loop spans 13 amino acids. Germline assignment: CDR1 GTSNPN and CDR2 SVGIG (reference sequence). This CDR3 reads CAWSVTSTDTQYF. The DNA for the CDR3 is TGTGCCTGGAGTGTAACTAGCACAGATACGCAGTATTTT.

This clone was counted once. The chain has TRBV6-5 and TRBJ1-6; TRBD1 agrees at 7 bases. The CDR3 consists of 15 residues. After removal of 4 bases from V and 6 bases from J, the junction contained 6 bases not matched to a gene. The germline gives CDR1 MNHEY, CDR2 SVGAGI. CDR3 in DNA: TGTGCCAGCAGTTCGACAGGGCAGTCTAATTCACCCCTCCACTTT. Amino acid sequence: CASSSTGQSNSPLHF.

This chain links TRBV9 with TRBJ1-2; D may be TRBD1 (5 bases). There are 15 residues in the CDR3. Germline CDR1 and CDR2: SGDLS and YYNGEE. V was cut by 0 bases and J by 4 bases, with 13 bases left in between. This CDR3 reads CASSVGAQGPYGYTF. The CDR3 DNA reads TGTGCCAGCAGCGTAGGGGCCCAGGGCCCCTATGGCTACACCTTC.

The genes are TRBV6-4 and TRBJ2-7, with D unclear. Trimming stripped 4 bases from V and 0 bases from J, with 7 bases between. This CDR3 spans 13 amino acids. Germline lookup yields CDR1 MRHNA and CDR2 SNTAGT. The CDR3, as DNA: TGTGCCAGCAGTGTCCTGGTCTCCTACGAGCAGTACTTC. Its translation is CASSVLVSYEQYF.

This chain connects TRBV6-5 to TRBJ1-4; D uncertain. The V and J ends lost 10 bases and 0 bases respectively, with 9 bases between them. This CDR3 is 13 amino acids long. Germline V CDR1 and CDR2: MNHEY, SVGAGI. CDR3 in DNA: TGTGCCACCTCATACGCAACTAATGAAAAACTGTTTTTT. It translates to CATSYATNEKLFF.

The V gene is TRBV6-6, the J gene TRBJ2-1; no clear D. Germline V CDR1 and CDR2: MNHNY, SVGAGI (reference sequence). The CDR3 loop spans 11 amino acids. Trimming removed 2 bases from V and 15 bases from J, with 11 bases in between. CDR3 bases: TGTGCCAGCAGTTACGGCGAGCCCGTGTTCTTC. Protein: CASSYGEPVFF.

In DNA, the CDR3 is TGTGCCTGGAGTGGCACAGGGCGGACTGAAGCTTTCTTT. Translation: CAWSGTGRTEAFF. The gene calls are TRBV30 and TRBJ1-1; D may be TRBD1 (6 bases). Between the trimmed V and J ends, which lost 1 base and 5 bases, there was a span of 11 bases. CDR1 is GTSNPN, CDR2 SVGIG, per germline (reference sequence). The CDR3 is 13 amino acids.

The chain uses TRBV4-1 and TRBJ2-7; D not certain. V lost 0 bases and J 1 base, leaving 19 bases between the germline ends. There are 18 residues in the CDR3. The germline V gene has CDR1 MGHRA and CDR2 YSYEKL. The CDR3 is CASSQEAPAPGVSYEQYF. CDR3 nucleotides: TGCGCCAGCAGCCAAGAAGCCCCCGCCCCCGGCGTTTCCTACGAGCAGTACTTC.